This T cell receptor beta chain comes out of a study of CD8 T cells in Susac syndrome. General observations from the study: Several Susac-specific public clones appeared in CD8+ TEMRA repertoires, and sixteen in total CD8+ repertoires.

RNA in amounts of about 0.5 to 1 ug was reverse transcribed with random hexamers. The CDR3 of TCR beta was amplified by immunoSEQ multiplex PCR across 54 Vbeta and 13 Jbeta. One entry per CDR3 protein, called by TCRdb with MiXCR from the immunoSEQ multiplex PCR reads. The sample records approximately 25,000 distinct CDR3 sequences, approximately 92% being singletons. The CDR3 contains 13 residues. The germline V and J ends were trimmed by 6 bases and 8 bases, with 17 bases remaining between them. Germline assignment: CDR1 DFQATT and CDR2 SNEGSKA (reference sequence). As for this clonotype: Its target is unknown.

Sequencing used CD8+ T cells from PBMCs. The receptor was isolated from a human donor with Susac syndrome. The V and J genes are TRBV20-1 and TRBJ2-1, with a possible D match to TRBD1 (7 bases). The CDR3 coding sequence is TGCAGTGCGCCAGGGGGGCTCAGGGATGAGCAGTTCTTC. It translates to CSAPGGLRDEQFF.